These 23 T cell receptor beta chains share one sample of origin, sequenced in a study of CD4 T cells in relation to SARS-CoV-2 and coronaviruses. Here immunoSEQ multiplex PCR was the method, and the copy in TCRdb shows in-frame clones only, minus some. The top ten hold approximately 2.8% of the sample, which has tens of thousands of clones, around 80% seen once. These TCRs' antigens remain unknown. Material: memory CD4+ T cells from PBMCs, cultured in vitro. These receptors all come from an adult with COVID-19.

J is TRBJ2-1 and V is TRBV27; unclear D gene. There are 13 residues in the CDR3. CDR1 is MNHEY, CDR2 SMNVEV, per germline (reference sequence). Between the trimmed V and J ends, which lost 5 bases and 4 bases, there was a span of 9 bases. In DNA form, the CDR3 reads TGTGCCAGCAGTCCTCCGCCTTACAATGAGCAGTTCTTC. It yields the protein CASSPPPYNEQFF.

J is TRBJ2-1 and V is TRBV7-9; 13 nucleotides line up with TRBD2. Losses at the gene ends were 5 bases for V and 9 bases for J; bases not matched to a gene: 13. The CDR3 sequence is 17 residues long. CDR1 and CDR2 (germline): SEHNR, FQNEAQ (reference sequence). This chain's CDR3 is CASSPHLTSGRTGEQFF. The CDR3 DNA reads TGTGCCAGCAGCCCGCACCTGACTAGCGGGAGGACCGGTGAGCAGTTCTTC.

This chain uses TRBV4-1 with TRBJ1-4, with 7 bases matching TRBD1. The V gene's germline CDR1 is MGHRA and CDR2 YSYEKL. With 5 bases clipped from V and 5 bases from J, the junction kept 5 bases outside the gene matches. The CDR3 covers 14 residues. The CDR3 spells CASSTGTENEKLFF. CDR3 in DNA: TGCGCCAGCAGCACCGGGACAGAGAATGAAAAACTGTTTTTT.

This chain uses TRBV6-5 with TRBJ2-5, with a tentative D call TRBD1 (5 bases). The CDR3 totals 15 residues. The V end was cut by 5 bases, the J end by 3 bases, with 16 bases between. CDR1 and CDR2 from the germline V gene are MNHEY and SVGAGI. The CDR3 DNA reads TGTGCCAGCAGTAGGGCGACGTGGGGCGAAGAGACCCAGTACTTC. Amino acid sequence: CASSRATWGEETQYF.

The chain couples TRBV6-5 to TRBJ2-3, with 11 bases lining up with TRBD2. V lost 6 bases, J lost 4 bases, and 6 bases stayed unmatched. This CDR3 region has 15 residues. Germline lookup yields CDR1 MNHEY and CDR2 SVGAGI. Written as DNA, the CDR3 is TGTGCCAGCAGCCAACTAGCGGGAGAACCAGATACGCAGTATTTT. Its protein is CASSQLAGEPDTQYF.

CDR3: CATSDLPGQGLGGYTF. The CDR3 DNA follows: TGTGCCACCAGTGATTTGCCCGGACAGGGCTTGGGCGGCTACACCTTC. This chain joins TRBV24-1 and TRBJ1-2; 8 bases map to TRBD1. The CDR3 has 16 residues. V shed 0 bases, J shed 8 bases, and the junction held 10 bases outside the gene matches. The germline V gene has CDR1 KGHDR and CDR2 SFDVKD.

This clone was detected only a few times. The chain has TRBV9 and TRBJ2-3, with TRBD2 identical over 8 bases. The germline gives CDR1 SGDLS, CDR2 YYNGEE. There are 15 residues in the CDR3. With V trimmed by 4 bases and J by 3 bases, 7 bases remained unmatched. CDR3 amino acids: CASSLGSGITDTQYF. As DNA, the CDR3 is TGTGCCAGCAGCTTAGGTAGCGGGATAACAGATACGCAGTATTTT.

This clone was detected once. The chain recombines TRBV12-5 with TRBJ2-1, with 7 bases identical to TRBD2. Germline CDR1 reads LGHNT; CDR2 reads FRNRAP. V gave up 0 bases and J gave up 8 bases; unmatched junction bases: 10. CDR3 size: 16 residues. This CDR3 reads CASGLVLRGGADEQFF. Written as DNA, the CDR3 is TGTGCTAGTGGTTTGGTACTGCGGGGAGGGGCGGATGAGCAGTTCTTC.

The chain is built from TRBV9 and TRBJ1-2; D is possibly TRBD1 (5 bases). The CDR3 has 13 amino acids. Per germline, CDR1 SGDLS and CDR2 YYNGEE. V shed 2 bases and J shed 7 bases, with 12 bases lying between them. The CDR3 loop reads CASSVGGLLGYTF. The DNA for the CDR3 is TGTGCCAGCAGCGTCGGGGGGTTACTTGGCTACACCTTC.

J is TRBJ2-3 and V is TRBV3-1 (or the pseudogene TRBV3-2), with D perhaps TRBD2 (5 bases). Germline V gene sequence: CDR1 LGHDT, CDR2 YNNKEL (reference sequence). Trimming shortened V by 0 bases and J by 6 bases, and 13 bases separated the two germline ends. The CDR3 runs 15 residues. CDR3 nucleotides: TGTGCCAGCAGCCAAGATATTACGTGGGAGGATACGCAGTATTTT. It encodes CASSQDITWEDTQYF.

The V and J genes are TRBV7-3 and TRBJ2-1, with D unresolved. V shed 5 bases and J shed 4 bases, with 18 bases lying between them. Germline assignment: CDR1 SGHTA and CDR2 FQGTGA. The CDR3 consists of 16 residues. CDR3 in DNA: TGTGCCAGCAGCCCCCAGGCGTCCCAAAGATACAATGAGCAGTTCTTC. It is translated as CASSPQASQRYNEQFF.

This chain joins TRBV7-9 and TRBJ2-1, with D unclear. Trimming cost V 5 bases and J 9 bases, with 20 bases left between them. CDR3 length: 15 residues. CDR1 and CDR2 (germline): SEHNR, FQNEAQ (reference sequence). This chain's CDR3 is CASSPRARTPAEQFF. For the CDR3, the DNA is TGTGCCAGCAGCCCAAGAGCGAGGACGCCCGCTGAGCAGTTCTTC.

The rearrangement joins TRBV18 to TRBJ2-1; 8 bases map to TRBD1. CDR1 and CDR2 (germline): KGHSH, LQKENI. The CDR3 runs to 12 residues. V was clipped by 3 bases and J by 10 bases; unmatched bases: 2. The CDR3 DNA sequence: TGTGCCAGCTCACCCCGGGACAGGGAGCAGTTCTTC. This sequence encodes CASSPRDREQFF.

This chain's CDR3 is CATSRVWGGAEQFF. As DNA, the CDR3 is TGTGCCACCAGCAGAGTGTGGGGGGGGGCGGAGCAGTTCTTC. This rearrangement joins TRBV15 to TRBJ2-1; D might be TRBD2 (7 bases). This CDR3 region has 14 residues. The germline V gene encodes CDR1 LNHNV and CDR2 YYDKDF (reference sequence). V was shortened by 1 base and J by 10 bases, with 14 bases between the two germline ends.

This chain joins TRBV15 and TRBJ2-1; 10 positions match TRBD2. The CDR3 covers 13 residues. V shed 8 bases and J 10 bases; nucleotides not matched to a gene: 8. From germline, CDR1 is LNHNV and CDR2 YYDKDF (reference sequence). CDR3 protein: CATSEREGQEQFF. For the CDR3, the DNA is TGTGCCACCTCAGAGCGGGAGGGCCAAGAGCAGTTCTTC.

The chain couples TRBV6-1 to TRBJ2-5, with a weak D call TRBD1 (6 bases). V lost 5 bases, J lost 1 base, and 8 bases lay in between. The germline V gene encodes CDR1 MNHNS and CDR2 SASEGT. This CDR3 contains 13 residues. This CDR3 reads CASSTGSQETQYF. The CDR3 DNA follows: TGTGCCAGCAGTACAGGGTCCCAAGAGACCCAGTACTTC.

The chain has TRBV19 and TRBJ2-5; D is undetermined. Per germline, CDR1 LNHDA and CDR2 SQIVND (reference sequence). The ends were cut back, 4 bases at V and 0 bases at J, with 6 bases in the middle. This CDR3 spans 13 amino acids. This chain's CDR3 is CASSRFYQETQYF. In DNA form, the CDR3 reads TGTGCCAGTAGTAGGTTTTACCAAGAGACCCAGTACTTC.

The chain couples TRBV10-1 to TRBJ2-1, with a tentative D call TRBD2 (5 bases). The CDR3 spans 13 residues. Looked up from germline, CDR1 is WNHNN and CDR2 is SYGVQD (reference sequence). V was cut by 4 bases and J by 3 bases, with 7 bases left in between. Written as DNA, the CDR3 is TGCGCCAGCAGTGGGACTCGCTACAATGAGCAGTTCTTC. As protein: CASSGTRYNEQFF.

The chain uses TRBV7-9 and TRBJ1-2, with D possibly TRBD1 on 6 matching bases. CDR3 size: 12 residues. Between the trimmed V and J ends, which lost 4 bases and 5 bases, there was a span of 8 bases. In germline, CDR1 is SEHNR, CDR2 FQNEAQ (reference sequence). DNA of the CDR3: TGTGCCAGCAGCTCGGACAGATATGGCTACACCTTC. Protein sequence: CASSSDRYGYTF.

V is TRBV6-5 and J is TRBJ2-5; TRBD1 might be the D (6 bases). V dropped 5 bases and J dropped 1 base, with 8 bases sitting between them. The germline V gene encodes CDR1 MNHEY and CDR2 SVGAGI. This CDR3 spans 13 amino acids. This CDR3 reads CASSRDIQETQYF. The CDR3 DNA sequence: TGTGCCAGCAGTCGGGACATCCAAGAGACCCAGTACTTC.

V and J are TRBV5-1 and TRBJ1-3, with 8 bases fitting TRBD1. This CDR3 is 16 amino acids long. Trimming cost V 4 bases and J 0 bases; bases outside gene matches: 6. Germline V lookup: CDR1 SGHRS, CDR2 YFSETQ. CDR3 DNA: TGCGCCAGCAGCGCCCAGGGGGCTCACTCTGGAAACACCATATATTTT. It encodes CASSAQGAHSGNTIYF.

This clone was seen only a few times. This chain joins TRBV30 and TRBJ1-6; D is possibly TRBD1 (5 bases). The V and J ends lost 3 bases and 8 bases respectively, with 17 bases between them. CDR3 length equals 15 residues. CDR1 and CDR2 from the germline V gene are GTSNPN and SVGIG (reference sequence). The DNA of the CDR3 is TGTGCCTGGAGCGGAGGAACCGGGGGAGATTCACCCCTCCACTTT. Amino acids: CAWSGGTGGDSPLHF.

The CDR3 coding sequence is TGTGCCACTGACACCGGGAGGAACACTGAAGCTTTCTTT. This sequence encodes CATDTGRNTEAFF. The chain carries TRBV19 and TRBJ1-1; no clear D. Germline V gene sequence: CDR1 LNHDA, CDR2 SQIVND (reference sequence). Trimming shortened V by 10 bases and J by 1 base, and 13 bases separated the two germline ends. The CDR3 is 13 residues long.